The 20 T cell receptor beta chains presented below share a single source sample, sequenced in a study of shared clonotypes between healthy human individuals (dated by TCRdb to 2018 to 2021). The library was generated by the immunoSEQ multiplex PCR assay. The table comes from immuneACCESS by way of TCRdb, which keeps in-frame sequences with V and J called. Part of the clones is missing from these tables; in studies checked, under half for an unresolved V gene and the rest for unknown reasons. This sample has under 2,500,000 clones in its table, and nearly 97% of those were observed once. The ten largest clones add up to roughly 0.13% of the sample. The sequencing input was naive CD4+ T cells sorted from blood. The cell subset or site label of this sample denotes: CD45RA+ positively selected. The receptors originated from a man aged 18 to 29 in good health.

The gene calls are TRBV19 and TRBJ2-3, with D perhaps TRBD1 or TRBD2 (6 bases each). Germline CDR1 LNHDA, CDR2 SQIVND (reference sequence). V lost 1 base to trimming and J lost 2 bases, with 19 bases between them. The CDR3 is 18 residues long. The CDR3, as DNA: TGTGCCAGTAGTATAGGCCCGCGGGGACACGGCCTCACAGATACGCAGTATTTT. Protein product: CASSIGPRGHGLTDTQYF. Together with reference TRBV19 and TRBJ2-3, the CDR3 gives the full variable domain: DGGITQSPKYLFRKEGQNVTLSCEQNLNHDAMYWYRQDPGQGLRLIYYSQIVNDFQKGDIAEGYSVSREKKESFPLTVTSAQKNPTAFYLCASSIGPRGHGLTDTQYFGPGTRLTVL.

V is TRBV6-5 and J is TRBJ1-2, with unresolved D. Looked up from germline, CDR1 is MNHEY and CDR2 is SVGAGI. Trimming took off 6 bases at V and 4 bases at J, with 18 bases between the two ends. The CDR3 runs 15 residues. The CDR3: CASRQDSTDVYGYTF. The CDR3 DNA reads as TGTGCCAGCAGGCAGGACTCGACGGATGTCTATGGCTACACCTTC.

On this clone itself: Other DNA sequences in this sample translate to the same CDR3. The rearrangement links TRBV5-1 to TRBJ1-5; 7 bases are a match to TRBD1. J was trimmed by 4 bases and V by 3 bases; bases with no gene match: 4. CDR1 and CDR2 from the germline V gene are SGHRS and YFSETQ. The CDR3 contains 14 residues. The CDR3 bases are TGCGCCAGCAGCTACGGACAGGAAAATCAGCCCCAGCATTTT. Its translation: CASSYGQENQPQHF.

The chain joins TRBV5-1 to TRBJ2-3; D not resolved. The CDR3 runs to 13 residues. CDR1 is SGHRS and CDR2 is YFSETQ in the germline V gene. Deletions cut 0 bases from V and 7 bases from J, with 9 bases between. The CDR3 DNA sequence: TGCGCCAGCAGCTTGGTATGGGGAAATACGCAGTATTTT. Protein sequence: CASSLVWGNTQYF.

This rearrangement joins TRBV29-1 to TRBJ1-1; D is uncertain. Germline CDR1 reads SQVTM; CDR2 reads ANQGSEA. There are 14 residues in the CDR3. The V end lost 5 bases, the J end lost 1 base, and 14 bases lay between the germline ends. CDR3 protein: CSVQRPERNTEAFF. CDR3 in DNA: TGCAGCGTTCAGAGGCCGGAGAGGAACACTGAAGCTTTCTTT.

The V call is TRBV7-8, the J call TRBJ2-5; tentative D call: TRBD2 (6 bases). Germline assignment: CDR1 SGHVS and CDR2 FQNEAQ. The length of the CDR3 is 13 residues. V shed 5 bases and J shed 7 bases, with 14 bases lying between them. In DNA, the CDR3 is TGTGCCAGCAGCCCCGCGGGGCCTGTGACCCAGTACTTC. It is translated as CASSPAGPVTQYF.

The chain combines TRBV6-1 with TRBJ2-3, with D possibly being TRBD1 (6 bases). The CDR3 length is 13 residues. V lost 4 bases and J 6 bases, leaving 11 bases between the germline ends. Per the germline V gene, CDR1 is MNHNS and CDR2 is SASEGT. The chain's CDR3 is CASSARGIDTQYF. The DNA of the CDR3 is TGTGCCAGCAGTGCAAGGGGGATTGATACGCAGTATTTT.

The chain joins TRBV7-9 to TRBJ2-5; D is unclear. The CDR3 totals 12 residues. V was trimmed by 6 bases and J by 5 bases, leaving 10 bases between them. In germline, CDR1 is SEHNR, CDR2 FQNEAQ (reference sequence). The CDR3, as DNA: TGTGCCAGCAGTCACAATGGGGAGACCCAGTACTTC. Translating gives CASSHNGETQYF.

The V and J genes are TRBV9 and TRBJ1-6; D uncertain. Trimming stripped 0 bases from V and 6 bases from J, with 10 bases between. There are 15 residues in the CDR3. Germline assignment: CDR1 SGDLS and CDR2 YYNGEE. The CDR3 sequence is CASSVGTVSNSPLHF. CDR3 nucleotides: TGTGCCAGCAGCGTAGGTACAGTCTCTAATTCACCCCTCCACTTT.

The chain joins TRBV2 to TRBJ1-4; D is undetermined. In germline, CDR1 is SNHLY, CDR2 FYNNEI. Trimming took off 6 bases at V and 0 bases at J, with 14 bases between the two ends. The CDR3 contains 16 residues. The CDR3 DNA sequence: TGTGCCAGCAGCCCGACATCCCCGACAACTAATGAAAAACTGTTTTTT. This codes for CASSPTSPTTNEKLFF. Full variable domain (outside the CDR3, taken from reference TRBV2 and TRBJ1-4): EPEVTQTPSHQVTQMGQEVILRCVPISNHLYFYWYRQILGQKVEFLVSFYNNEISEKSEIFDDQFSVERPDGSNFTLKIRSTKLEDSAMYFCASSPTSPTTNEKLFFGSGTQLSVL.

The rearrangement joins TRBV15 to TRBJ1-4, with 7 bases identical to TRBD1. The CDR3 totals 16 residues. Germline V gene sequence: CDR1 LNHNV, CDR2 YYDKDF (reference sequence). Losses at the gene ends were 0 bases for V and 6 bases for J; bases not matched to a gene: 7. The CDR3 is CATSRDRQGGDEKLFF. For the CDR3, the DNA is TGTGCCACCAGCAGAGATAGACAGGGTGGGGATGAAAAACTGTTTTTT. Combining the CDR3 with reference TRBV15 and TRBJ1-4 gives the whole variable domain DAMVIQNPRYQVTQFGKPVTLSCSQTLNHNVMYWYQQKSSQAPKLLFHYYDKDFNNEADTPDNFQSRRPNTSFCFLDIRSPGLGDTAMYLCATSRDRQGGDEKLFFGSGTQLSVL.

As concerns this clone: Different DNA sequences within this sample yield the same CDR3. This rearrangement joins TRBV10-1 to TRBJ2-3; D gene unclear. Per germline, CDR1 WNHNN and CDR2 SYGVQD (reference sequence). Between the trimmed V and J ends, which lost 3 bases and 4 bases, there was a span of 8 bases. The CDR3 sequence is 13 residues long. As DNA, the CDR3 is TGCGCCAGCAGTGAAAGTGGGGCAGATACGCAGTATTTT. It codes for CASSESGADTQYF.

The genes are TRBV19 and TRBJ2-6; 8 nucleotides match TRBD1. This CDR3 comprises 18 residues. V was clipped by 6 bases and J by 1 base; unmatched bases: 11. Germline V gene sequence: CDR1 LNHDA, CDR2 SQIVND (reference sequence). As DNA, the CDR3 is TGTGCCAGTAGGTTCCTGGGGACAGGTACTTCTGGGGCCAACGTCCTGACTTTC. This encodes CASRFLGTGTSGANVLTF.

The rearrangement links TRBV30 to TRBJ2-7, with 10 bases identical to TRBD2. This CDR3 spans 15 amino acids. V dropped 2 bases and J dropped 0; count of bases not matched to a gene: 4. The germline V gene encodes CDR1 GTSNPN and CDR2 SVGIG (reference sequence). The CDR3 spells CAWSRLAGSSYEQYF. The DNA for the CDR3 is TGTGCCTGGAGTCGACTAGCGGGTAGCTCCTACGAGCAGTACTTC.

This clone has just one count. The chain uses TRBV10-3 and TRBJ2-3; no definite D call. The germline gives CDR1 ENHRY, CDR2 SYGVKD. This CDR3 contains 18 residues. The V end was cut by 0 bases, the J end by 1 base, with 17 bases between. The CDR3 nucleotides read TGTGCCATCAGTGAGTCAGCTTCTCGGACCGCAGGCACAGATACGCAGTATTTT. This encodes CAISESASRTAGTDTQYF.

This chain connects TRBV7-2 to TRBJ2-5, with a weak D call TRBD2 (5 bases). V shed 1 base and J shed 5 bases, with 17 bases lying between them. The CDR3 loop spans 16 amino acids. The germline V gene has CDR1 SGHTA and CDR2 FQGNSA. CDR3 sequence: CASSLGERRRAETQYF. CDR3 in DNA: TGTGCCAGCAGCTTAGGGGAGCGCAGGCGGGCCGAGACCCAGTACTTC.

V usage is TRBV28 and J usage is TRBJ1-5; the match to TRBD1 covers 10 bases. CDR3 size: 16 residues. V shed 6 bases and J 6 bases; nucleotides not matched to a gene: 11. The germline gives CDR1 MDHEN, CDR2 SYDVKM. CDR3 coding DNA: TGTGCCAGCAGACTCCTCGACAGGGGGCGAAGTCAGCCCCAGCATTTT. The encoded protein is CASRLLDRGRSQPQHF.

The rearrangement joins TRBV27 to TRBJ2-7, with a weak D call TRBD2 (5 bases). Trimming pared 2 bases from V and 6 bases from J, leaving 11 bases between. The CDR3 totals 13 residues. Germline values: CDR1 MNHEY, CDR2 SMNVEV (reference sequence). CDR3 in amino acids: CASSLASRAEQYF. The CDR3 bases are TGTGCCAGCAGTTTAGCTAGCCGCGCCGAGCAGTACTTC.

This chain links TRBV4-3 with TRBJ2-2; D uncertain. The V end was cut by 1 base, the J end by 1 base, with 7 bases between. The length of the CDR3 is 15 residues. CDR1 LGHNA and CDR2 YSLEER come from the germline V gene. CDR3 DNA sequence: TGCGCCAGCAGCCAAGTTCGCGGGAACACCGGGGAGCTGTTTTTT. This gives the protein CASSQVRGNTGELFF.

The CDR3 region has the DNA TGTGCCTGGAGTGATGGCCAGCGACACACAGATACGCAGTATTTT. The encoded protein is CAWSDGQRHTDTQYF. The V gene is TRBV30, the J gene TRBJ2-3; no reliable D call. Germline CDR1 is GTSNPN and CDR2 is SVGIG (reference sequence). With 1 base removed from V and 2 bases from J, the gap between germline ends came to 13 bases. The CDR3 runs to 15 residues.